This TCR beta chain was identified in a study of T cell responses to AZD1222 COVID-19 vaccine. Second-dose schedules of about 4 or about 12 weeks were combined. Libraries were prepared by immunoSEQ multiplex PCR; TCRdb keeps only in-frame clonotypes and omits some of them. The data contain 140,000 or so clones, about 86% of them singletons. Sequencing used peripheral blood, obtained 28 days after the second AZD1222 dose. The source is an adult who received the AZD1222 COVID-19 vaccine.

The CDR3: CASSVRLAGEQFF. CDR3 coding DNA: TGTGCCAGCAGTGTTAGACTAGCGGGCGAGCAGTTCTTC. V is TRBV2 and J is TRBJ2-1; 10 bases align to TRBD2. V was pared by 4 bases and J by 10 bases, with 4 bases of the junction left unmatched. Germline CDR1 SNHLY, CDR2 FYNNEI. The length of the CDR3 is 13 residues.